The 26 T cell receptor beta chains in this list originate from one sample, sequenced in a study of blood T cells in healthy people across ages. With a J-beta primer mix and a sample-barcoded 5' primer, a second PCR ran roughly 6 to 11 cycles. TCRdb called the 5' RACE reads again in MiXCR, with one record for every CDR3 protein. The table has some 1.7 million distinct CDR3 sequences, roughly 27% seen once. The sample was blood. These receptors came from a woman in her 30s in good health.

As for this clonotype: One end of the junction varies from germline; a read error may be responsible. The chain employs TRBV7-2 and TRBJ2-7, with D possibly called TRBD1 or TRBD2 (6 bases each). Germline V gene lookup returns CDR1 SGHTA and CDR2 FQGNSA. CDR3 length equals 15 residues. The chain's CDR3 is CAGSRGRHDTYEQYF. The CDR3 DNA is TGCGCCGGCAGCCGGGGGCGCCACGATACCTACGAGCAGTACTTC.

This clonotype came up many times. The chain is built from TRBV2 and TRBJ2-7, with no clear D. V lost 10 bases, J lost 2 bases, and 12 bases lay in between. CDR1 and CDR2 from the germline V gene are SNHLY and FYNNEI. The CDR3 extends over 12 amino acids. The CDR3 spells CATGTGPYEQYF. The CDR3 DNA is TGTGCCACCGGAACCGGGCCCTACGAGCAGTACTTC.

There are a few counts of this clonotype. The chain is built from TRBV19 and TRBJ1-5, with no clear D. V lost 3 bases to trimming and J lost 0 bases, with 9 bases between them. Germline values: CDR1 LNHDA, CDR2 SQIVND (reference sequence). The CDR3 is 15 amino acids. CDR3 in DNA: TGTGCCAGTAGTATGGCAGCAGATAGCAATCAGCCCCAGCATTTT. As protein: CASSMAADSNQPQHF.

The V gene is TRBV14, the J gene TRBJ1-2; 7 nucleotides match TRBD1. There are 18 residues in the CDR3. V trimming: 7 bases; J trimming: 6 bases; junction bases outside the gene matches: 23. The V gene's germline CDR1 is SGHDN and CDR2 FVKESK. Here the CDR3 reads CASIERQGVSYSVDGYTF. In DNA form, the CDR3 reads TGTGCCAGCATCGAGCGACAGGGTGTCAGTTATTCGGTTGATGGCTACACCTTC.

This clonotype was counted a few times. Possible read error: a much larger clone is one base away. The chain recombines TRBV5-6 with TRBJ2-1; D not resolved. In germline, CDR1 is SGHDT, CDR2 YYEEEE. Trimming left V 2 bases short and J 13 bases short, with 13 bases between. This CDR3 region has 12 residues. CDR3 in DNA: TGTGCCAGCAGCTTTTATGACGAGACCCAGTTCTTC. Translation gives CASSFYDETQFF.

This clonotype was detected only a few times. The chain combines TRBV6-5 with TRBJ2-3, with 8 bases matching TRBD1. Germline-derived CDR1 and CDR2 are MNHEY and SVGAGI. V shed 6 bases, J shed 2 bases, and the junction held 7 bases outside the gene matches. There are 15 residues in the CDR3. For the CDR3, the DNA is TGTGCCAGCAGCCTAACAGGGGGGCTCACAGATACGCAGTATTTT. Translated: CASSLTGGLTDTQYF.

This clonotype appeared a few times. The chain combines TRBV7-9 with TRBJ2-7; TRBD2 matches at 8 bases. The CDR3 consists of 14 residues. V shed 4 bases and J 5 bases; nucleotides not matched to a gene: 7. Germline V lookup: CDR1 SEHNR, CDR2 FQNEAQ (reference sequence). This CDR3 is CASSSGTRINEQYF. As DNA, the CDR3 is TGTGCCAGCAGCTCCGGGACTAGGATCAACGAGCAGTACTTC.

The rearrangement uses TRBV4-3 and TRBJ2-1, with D tentatively TRBD1 (5 bases). CDR3 length: 15 residues. Germline V gene lookup returns CDR1 LGHNA and CDR2 YSLEER. The germline V and J ends were trimmed by 0 bases and 7 bases, with 13 bases remaining between them. CDR3 loop: CASSQDLWGLNEQFF. CDR3 bases: TGCGCCAGCAGCCAAGATCTCTGGGGCCTGAATGAGCAGTTCTTC.

This clonotype was seen a few times. J is TRBJ2-1 and V is TRBV7-9; no firm D call. From germline, CDR1 is SEHNR and CDR2 FQNEAQ (reference sequence). V was shortened by 5 bases and J by 0 bases, with 11 bases between the two germline ends. This CDR3 spans 15 amino acids. The CDR3 coding sequence is TGTGCCAGCAGCGACCGTAAGAGCTCCTACAATGAGCAGTTCTTC. It yields the protein CASSDRKSSYNEQFF.

The genes are TRBV6-6 and TRBJ2-7; tentative D call: TRBD2 (6 bases). This CDR3 has 15 residues. With 7 bases removed from V and 7 bases from J, the gap between germline ends came to 23 bases. Germline-derived CDR1 and CDR2 are MNHNY and SVGAGI (reference sequence). The CDR3 reads CASNKPGRGMEEQYF. In nucleotides, the CDR3 is TGTGCCAGCAATAAACCGGGACGGGGGATGGAAGAGCAGTACTTC.

This sequence joins TRBV20-1 and TRBJ2-1, with 11 bases identical to TRBD1. This CDR3 contains 14 residues. Germline loops: CDR1 DFQATT, CDR2 SNEGSKA (reference sequence). Trimming took 2 bases from V and 7 from J; bases not matched to a gene: 4. The CDR3 protein is CSARKGTGGNEQFF. In nucleotides, the CDR3 is TGCAGTGCTAGAAAGGGGACAGGGGGGAATGAGCAGTTCTTC.

This clonotype was picked up one time. The chain couples TRBV20-1 to TRBJ2-5; D uncertain. The tail of the sequence fits TRBJ2-7 better, so the J call may be wrong. This CDR3 has 13 residues. CDR1 is DFQATT and CDR2 is SNEGSKA in the germline V gene (reference sequence). The DNA for the CDR3 is TGCAGTGCTAGTTTGACTGCCGGCTACGAGCAGTACTTC. Translating gives CSASLTAGYEQYF.

The chain recombines TRBV12-3 or TRBV12-4 with TRBJ2-3, with a possible D match to TRBD2 (5 bases). The length of the CDR3 is 17 residues. V gave up 5 bases and J gave up 15 bases, with 33 bases separating them. CDR3 sequence (DNA): TGTGCCAGCAGTGGCGAACCGGGAATAGTGAGCGCAGATACGGAATATTTT. Translation gives CASSGEPGIVSADTEYF.

This clonotype has only a few counts. At one of its ends the junction is not consistent with the germline gene, which may arise from a read error. The chain is built from TRBV6-1 and TRBJ2-1, with TRBD2 as a possible D gene (6 bases). This CDR3 has 14 residues. The germline CDR1 and CDR2 sequences are MNHNS and SASEGT. In DNA form, the CDR3 reads TGCGCCAGCAGTGGAGGGATGGGATACAATGAGCAGTTCTTC. As protein: CASSGGMGYNEQFF.

The gene calls are TRBV20-1 and TRBJ1-5, with no clear D. Looked up from germline, CDR1 is DFQATT and CDR2 is SNEGSKA (reference sequence). V was pared by 0 bases and J by 2 bases, with 11 bases between. The CDR3 is 15 residues long. The CDR3 DNA is TGCAGTGCTAGAGATGAGGAAAGGGGCAATCAGCCCCAGCATTTT. Encoded protein: CSARDEERGNQPQHF.

This clonotype was recorded at least ten times. The chain employs TRBV7-2 and TRBJ2-7, with 7 positions matching TRBD1. CDR3 length equals 14 residues. V lost 3 bases, J lost 4 bases, and 6 bases stayed unmatched. CDR1 and CDR2 (germline): SGHTA, FQGNSA. The CDR3 coding sequence is TGTGCCAGCAGCTTGATAGACAGGGCGTACGAGCAGTACTTC. Protein product: CASSLIDRAYEQYF.

Details on this clonotype: This may be a read error: a much more frequent sequence differs by one nucleotide. As DNA, the CDR3 is TGTGCCAGCAGCTTAAGCCAGGATAAGCAGTTCTTC. Its protein product is CASSLSQDKQFF. The rearrangement uses TRBV7-2 and TRBJ2-1; no reliable D call. Between the trimmed V and J ends, which lost 2 bases and 11 bases, there was a span of 10 bases. This CDR3 has 12 residues. From germline, CDR1 is SGHTA and CDR2 FQGNSA.

Notes on this clonotype: At one end the junction does not follow the germline gene, possibly because of a read error. The chain uses TRBV6-5 and TRBJ2-6, with D possibly being TRBD1 or TRBD2 (6 bases each). Germline V gene lookup returns CDR1 MNHEY and CDR2 SVGAGI. The CDR3 runs 16 residues. CDR3 DNA: TGTGCCAGCAGTTACTTCCAGGGGTCGGGGGCCAACGTCCGGACTTTC. Translating it yields CASSYFQGSGANVRTF.

The CDR3 region has the DNA TGTGCCAGCAGTTACGCGGGGGGACCCAATGAGCAGTTCTTC. It specifies CASSYAGGPNEQFF. The chain employs TRBV6-2 or TRBV6-3 and TRBJ2-1; TRBD2 aligns across 8 bases. The CDR3 consists of 14 residues. Germline CDR1 MNHEY, CDR2 SVGEGT. Trimming took 2 bases from V and 6 from J; bases not matched to a gene: 3.

This sequence joins TRBV5-1 and TRBJ2-3; the D call may be TRBD1 or TRBD2 (5 bases each). V lost 4 bases and J lost 4, with 16 bases in between. The V gene's germline CDR1 is SGHRS and CDR2 YFSETQ. The CDR3 has 15 amino acids. The CDR3 reads CASSRGTQWADTQYF. CDR3 coding DNA: TGCGCCAGCAGCAGAGGGACCCAATGGGCAGATACGCAGTATTTT.

This clonotype was observed a few times. The chain employs TRBV20-1 and TRBJ1-4; maybe TRBD1 (6 bases). V lost 6 bases, J lost 7 bases, and 21 bases lay in between. Germline lookup yields CDR1 DFQATT and CDR2 SNEGSKA (reference sequence). The CDR3 runs 15 residues. The CDR3 reads CSAPVGQLMAEKLFF. The CDR3 DNA follows: TGCAGTGCCCCGGTGGGACAACTAATGGCTGAAAAACTGTTTTTT.

The chain recombines TRBV20-1 with TRBJ2-1, with 12 bases aligning to TRBD2. The germline CDR1 and CDR2 sequences are DFQATT and SNEGSKA (reference sequence). Trimming removed 0 bases from V and 10 bases from J; junction bases left unmatched: 13. This CDR3 contains 17 residues. The CDR3 loop reads CSARDPGASGGAGEQFF. The CDR3 nucleotides are TGCAGTGCTAGAGATCCTGGGGCTAGCGGGGGGGCTGGCGAGCAGTTCTTC.

V gene TRBV5-1 combines with J gene TRBJ1-1; D perhaps matches TRBD1 (5 bases). The CDR3 is made up of 14 amino acids. Germline CDR1 reads SGHRS; CDR2 reads YFSETQ. V lost 3 bases and J 1 base, leaving 10 bases between the germline ends. In DNA form, the CDR3 reads TGCGCCAGCAGCTCAGGGCCCCAGAACACTGAAGCTTTCTTT. Translation gives CASSSGPQNTEAFF.

This chain joins TRBV7-3 and TRBJ2-3, with 9 bases that match TRBD2. Germline CDR1 SGHTA, CDR2 FQGTGA. The CDR3 spans 15 residues. With 1 base clipped from V and 4 bases from J, the junction kept 3 bases outside the gene matches. The CDR3 DNA sequence: TGTGCCAGCAGCTTAATTAGCGGGGGACCAGATACGCAGTATTTT. It encodes CASSLISGGPDTQYF.

Only a few counts were recorded for this clonotype. J is TRBJ1-1 and V is TRBV10-3; 9 bases map to TRBD1. The germline CDR1 and CDR2 sequences are ENHRY and SYGVKD. The CDR3 contains 14 residues. J gave up 5 bases and V 6 bases, and 7 bases lay outside the gene matches. CDR3 sequence: CAIRDNRGRTEAFF. CDR3 nucleotides: TGTGCCATCAGGGACAACAGGGGGCGAACTGAAGCTTTCTTT.

The sample holds a few counts of this clonotype. The chain couples TRBV20-1 to TRBJ1-4; D is undetermined. Trimming shortened V by 5 bases and J by 0 bases, and 13 bases separated the two germline ends. The CDR3 spans 15 residues. Germline CDR1 and CDR2: DFQATT and SNEGSKA (reference sequence). CDR3 sequence (DNA): TGCAGTGCTTTTGTCCCTCAAGCAACTAATGAAAAACTGTTTTTT. Residues: CSAFVPQATNEKLFF.